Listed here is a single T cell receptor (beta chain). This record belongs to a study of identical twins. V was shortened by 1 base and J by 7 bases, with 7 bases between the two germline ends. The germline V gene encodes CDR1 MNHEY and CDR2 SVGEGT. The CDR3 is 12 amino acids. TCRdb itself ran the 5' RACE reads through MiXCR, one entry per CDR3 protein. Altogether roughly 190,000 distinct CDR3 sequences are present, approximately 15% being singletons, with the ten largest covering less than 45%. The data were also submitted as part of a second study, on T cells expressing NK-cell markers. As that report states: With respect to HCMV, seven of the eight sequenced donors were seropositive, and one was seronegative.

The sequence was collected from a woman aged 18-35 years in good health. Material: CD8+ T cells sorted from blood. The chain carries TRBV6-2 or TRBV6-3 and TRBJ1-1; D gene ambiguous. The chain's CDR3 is CASSYFGFEAFF. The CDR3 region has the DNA TGTGCCAGCAGTTACTTCGGGTTTGAAGCTTTCTTT.